This T cell receptor (beta chain) was profiled in a study of blood T cell repertoires in COVID-19 (dated by TCRdb to 2020 to 2022). Background on the whole study: Collaborator samples came from the United States, Italy and Spain and covered acute and convalescent phases of COVID-19. The prospective study material was composed of cDNA or gDNA derived from T cells, B-cell-depleted T cells, or PBMCs. Deeply sampled blood TCRbeta repertoires from subjects exposed to, actively infected with, or recovered from COVID-19 were included in the dataset. The repertoires were made available in a free public database intended to serve as a resource for research on the immune response to SARS-CoV-2. The samples were drawn from the first 160 participants of the ongoing ImmuneRACE study and from 1,254 subjects provided by 6 global collaborators. Nearly every sample came with metadata listing a de-identified subject ID, COVID-19 status, age in years and sex. Where HLA class I and class II types were available, the types were taken from metadata supplied by the sample provider, not from assay-based typing.

TCRbeta CDR3 regions were amplified from genomic DNA by means of the immunoSEQ Assay, a bias-controlled multiplex PCR. On the authors' methods: The number of nucleated cells in each sample was estimated by amplification of reference gene primers within the assay. Sequence reads were collapsed and filtered to measure the absolute abundance of every unique TCRbeta CDR3 rearrangement. For each sample, productive Simpson clonality was calculated by taking the square root of Simpson's diversity index across productive rearrangements. TCRdb stores this immuneACCESS table with in-frame sequences only. Part of the clones is absent; in the studies checked, under half of the shortfall reflects unresolved V genes, and no reason is known for the rest. V and J calls plus clone size are reproduced from that table; the DNA served to infer D and trimming. The sample records around 400,000 clones, 89% of which are singletons. 0.95% to 1.5% of the sample lies in the top ten.

Details on this clone: What this receptor recognizes is not known. No clone much larger than this one lies a single base away; base qualities are absent.

Unmatched junction bases come to 3, with V trimmed by 5 bases and J by 6 bases. Spanning cysteine to phenylalanine, the CDR3 consists of 12 amino acids. The entry retains the CDR3 DNA only, 36 bases that are in frame from base 1. CDR1 and CDR2, per the germline V gene, are SGHAT and FQNNGV. Each collaborating institution followed its own protocols to collect whole blood in K2EDTA tubes. For TCRbeta analysis, collaborators shipped samples as frozen whole blood, isolated PBMCs, or DNA extracted from either of those sample types. Overall results and qualifications from the work: The quantity of clinical and demographic metadata differed by source and by participant and was supplied without curation.

The sequencing input was peripheral blood. The sequence was obtained from a man aged 40-49 years with acute or convalescent COVID-19. Recombination connected TRBV11-2 to TRBJ1-1, with TRBD1 identical over 7 junction bases. The nucleotides read TGTGCCAGCAGCGAAACAGGGGCTGAAGCTTTCTTT. Its protein reads: CASSETGAEAFF.